A selection of T cell receptor beta chains follows, all from one sample in a study of blood T cell repertoires in COVID-19. Profiled with immunoSEQ multiplex PCR; TCRdb holds only in-frame clones, not every one. This table has fewer than 300,000 clones, about 89% appearing once. The sequencing input was peripheral blood. These receptors all stem from a woman aged 40-49 years who had recovered from COVID-19. Both conserved end residues are trimmed from each CDR3. The order of the fields is V gene, J gene, D gene, CDR3 protein. A D gene is named only where the DNA matches it firmly.

>TRBV2|TRBJ1-4|TRBD1
ASRSNRGPNEKLF
>TRBV4-3|TRBJ1-2|NA
ASSQERRIHYGYT
>TRBV5-1|TRBJ2-5|NA
ASSLVAETQY
>TRBV18|TRBJ1-4|TRBD1
ASSPRDRGAEKLF
>TRBV10-3|TRBJ2-7|TRBD1
AISQGQGASEQY
>TRBV6-5|TRBJ1-2|TRBD1
ASRQGAGGYT
>TRBV11-3|TRBJ2-3|NA
ASSFYPDGGPNTDTQY
>TRBV19|TRBJ2-2|NA
ASSFQAGELF
>TRBV19|TRBJ2-6|NA
ASSQGVGANVLT
>TRBV4-3|TRBJ2-3|NA
ASSRKRGTDTQY
>TRBV6-5|TRBJ1-5|TRBD1
ASSYGTGGNQPQH
>TRBV7-8|TRBJ1-6|NA
ASSPERGPRALH
>TRBV18|TRBJ2-1|NA
ASSPQAKREQF
>TRBV5-1|TRBJ2-3|NA
ASSFPGTDTQY
>TRBV30|TRBJ1-5|NA
AWSFGQSNQPQH
>TRBV12-3/TRBV12-4|TRBJ2-1|NA
ATKGIHNEQF
>TRBV7-8|TRBJ1-2|NA
ASSLGFGVPPGENYGYT
>TRBV4-1|TRBJ2-5|NA
ASSQVSRGRETQY
>TRBV2|TRBJ1-1|NA
ASREPGKMTEAF
>TRBV21-1|TRBJ2-1|NA
ALLEQF
>TRBV6-1|TRBJ2-7|TRBD1
ASSEGRGGSVYEQY
>TRBV30|TRBJ1-5|TRBD1
AWSARQGAGNQPQH
>TRBV19|TRBJ2-3|NA
ASSIGAGADTQY
>TRBV6-1|TRBJ1-2|NA
ASSDPAGESYGYT
>TRBV19|TRBJ1-6|TRBD1
ASSPDRDRPPLH
>TRBV27|TRBJ2-7|TRBD2
ASSPRLQRGFEQY
>TRBV3-1/TRBV3-2|TRBJ2-6|NA
ASSQFPPLGTAGANVLT
>TRBV7-9|TRBJ1-1|NA
ASSFGGRTEAF
>TRBV11-3|TRBJ1-1|NA
ASSLGAGGAEAF
>TRBV5-1|TRBJ2-7|NA
ASSPPGVLYEQY
>TRBV5-5|TRBJ1-6|TRBD1
ASSLAGTVGTVTPLH
>TRBV15|TRBJ2-3|NA
ATSRQGSADTQY
>TRBV7-2|TRBJ2-3|TRBD2
ASSLQASGAGDTQY
>TRBV6-2/TRBV6-3|TRBJ1-5|NA
ASSYPGLNQPQH
>TRBV14|TRBJ2-1|TRBD2
ASSPGLASGEQF
>TRBV13|TRBJ2-7|TRBD2
ASRTSGGPYEQY